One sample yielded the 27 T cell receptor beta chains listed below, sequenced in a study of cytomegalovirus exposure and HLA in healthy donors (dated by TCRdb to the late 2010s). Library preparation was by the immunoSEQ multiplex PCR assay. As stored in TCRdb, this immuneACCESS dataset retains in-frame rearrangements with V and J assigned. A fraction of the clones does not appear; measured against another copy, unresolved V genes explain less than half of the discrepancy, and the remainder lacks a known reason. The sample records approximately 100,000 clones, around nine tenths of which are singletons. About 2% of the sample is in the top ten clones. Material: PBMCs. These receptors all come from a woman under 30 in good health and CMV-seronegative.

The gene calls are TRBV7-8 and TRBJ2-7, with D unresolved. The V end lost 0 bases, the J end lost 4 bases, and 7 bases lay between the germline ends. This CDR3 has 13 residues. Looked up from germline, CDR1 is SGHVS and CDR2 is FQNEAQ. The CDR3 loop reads CASSLALFYEQYF. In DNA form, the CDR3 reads TGTGCCAGCAGCTTAGCTCTTTTTTACGAGCAGTACTTC.

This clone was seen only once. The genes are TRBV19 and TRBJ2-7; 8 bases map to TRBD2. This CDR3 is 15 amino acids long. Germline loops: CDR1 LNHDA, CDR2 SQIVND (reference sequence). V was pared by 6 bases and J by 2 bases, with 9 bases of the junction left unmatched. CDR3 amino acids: CASRPPAGDTYEQYF. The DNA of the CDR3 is TGTGCCAGTAGGCCGCCAGCGGGAGATACCTACGAGCAGTACTTC.

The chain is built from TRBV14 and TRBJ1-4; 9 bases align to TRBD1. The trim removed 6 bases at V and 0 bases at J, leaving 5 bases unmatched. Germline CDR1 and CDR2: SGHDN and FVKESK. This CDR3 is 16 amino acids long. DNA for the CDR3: TGTGCCAGCAGTACCGGGACAGGGACAACTAATGAAAAACTGTTTTTT. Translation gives CASSTGTGTTNEKLFF.

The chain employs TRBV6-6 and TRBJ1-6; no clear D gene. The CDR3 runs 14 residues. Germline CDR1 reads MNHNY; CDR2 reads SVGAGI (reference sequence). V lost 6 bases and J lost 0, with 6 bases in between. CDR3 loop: CASRQSSYNSPLHF. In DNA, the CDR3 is TGTGCCAGCAGACAGAGCTCCTATAATTCACCCCTCCACTTT.

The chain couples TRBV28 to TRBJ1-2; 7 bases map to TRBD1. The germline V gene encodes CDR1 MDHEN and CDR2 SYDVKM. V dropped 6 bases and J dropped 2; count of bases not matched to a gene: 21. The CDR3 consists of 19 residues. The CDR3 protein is CASRGGLGVGGVFNYGYTF. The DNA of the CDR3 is TGTGCCAGCAGAGGGGGCCTAGGGGTTGGGGGCGTTTTCAACTATGGCTACACCTTC.

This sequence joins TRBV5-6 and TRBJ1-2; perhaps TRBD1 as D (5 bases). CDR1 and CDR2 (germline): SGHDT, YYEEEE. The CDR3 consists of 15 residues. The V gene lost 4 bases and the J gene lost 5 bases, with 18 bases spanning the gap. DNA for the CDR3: TGTGCCAGCAGCCCCTCCCTGACAGATCGTTATGGCTACACCTTC. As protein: CASSPSLTDRYGYTF.

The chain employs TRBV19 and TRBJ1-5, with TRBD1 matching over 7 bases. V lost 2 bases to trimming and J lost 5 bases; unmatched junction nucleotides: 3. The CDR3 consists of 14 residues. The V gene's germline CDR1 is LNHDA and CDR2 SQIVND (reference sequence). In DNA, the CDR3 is TGTGCCAGTAGTATATCCAGGGGGGATCAGCCCCAGCATTTT. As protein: CASSISRGDQPQHF.

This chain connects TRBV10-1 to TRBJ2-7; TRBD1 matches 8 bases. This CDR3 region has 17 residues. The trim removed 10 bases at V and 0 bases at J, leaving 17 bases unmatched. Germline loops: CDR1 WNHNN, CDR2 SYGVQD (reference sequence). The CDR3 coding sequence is TGCGCCACGAACCGGGACAGGAACCCCATTGGCTCCTACGAGCAGTACTTC. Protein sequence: CATNRDRNPIGSYEQYF.

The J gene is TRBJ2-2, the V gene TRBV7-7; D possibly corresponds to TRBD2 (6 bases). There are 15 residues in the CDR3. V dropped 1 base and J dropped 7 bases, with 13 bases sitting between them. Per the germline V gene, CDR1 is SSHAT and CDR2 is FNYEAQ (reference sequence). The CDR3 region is CASSLVPGVDGELFF. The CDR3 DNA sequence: TGTGCCAGCAGCTTAGTGCCGGGGGTGGACGGGGAGCTGTTTTTT.

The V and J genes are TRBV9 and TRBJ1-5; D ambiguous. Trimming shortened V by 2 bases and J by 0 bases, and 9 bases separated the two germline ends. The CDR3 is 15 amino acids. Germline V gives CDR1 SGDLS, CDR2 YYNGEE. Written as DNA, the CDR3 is TGTGCCAGCAGCGTCTTAGCAGATAGCAATCAGCCCCAGCATTTT. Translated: CASSVLADSNQPQHF.

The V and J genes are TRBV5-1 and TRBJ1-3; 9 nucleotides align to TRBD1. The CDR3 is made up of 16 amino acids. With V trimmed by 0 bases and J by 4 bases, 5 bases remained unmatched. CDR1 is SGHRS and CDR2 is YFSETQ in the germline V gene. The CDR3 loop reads CASSLVGTGYGNTIYF. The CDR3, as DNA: TGCGCCAGCAGCTTGGTCGGGACAGGGTACGGAAACACCATATATTTT.

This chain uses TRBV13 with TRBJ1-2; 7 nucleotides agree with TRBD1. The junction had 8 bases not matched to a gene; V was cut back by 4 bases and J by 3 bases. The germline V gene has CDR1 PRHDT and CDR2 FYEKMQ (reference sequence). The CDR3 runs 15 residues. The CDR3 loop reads CASSSRTGVDYGYTF. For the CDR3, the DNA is TGTGCCAGCAGCTCCCGGACAGGTGTAGACTATGGCTACACCTTC.

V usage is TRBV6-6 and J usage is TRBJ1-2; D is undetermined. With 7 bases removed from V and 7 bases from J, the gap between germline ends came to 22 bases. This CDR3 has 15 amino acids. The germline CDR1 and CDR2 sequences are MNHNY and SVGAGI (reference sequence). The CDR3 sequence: CASIAQMRGSSGYTF. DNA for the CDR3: TGTGCCAGCATCGCCCAGATGAGAGGATCAAGTGGCTACACCTTC.

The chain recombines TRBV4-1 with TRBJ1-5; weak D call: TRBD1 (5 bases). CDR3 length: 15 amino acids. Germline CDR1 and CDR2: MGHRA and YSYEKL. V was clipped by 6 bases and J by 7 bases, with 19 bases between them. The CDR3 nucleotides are TGCGCCAGCAGTGAGAGGACAACCGACCGACAGCCCCAGCATTTT. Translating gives CASSERTTDRQPQHF.

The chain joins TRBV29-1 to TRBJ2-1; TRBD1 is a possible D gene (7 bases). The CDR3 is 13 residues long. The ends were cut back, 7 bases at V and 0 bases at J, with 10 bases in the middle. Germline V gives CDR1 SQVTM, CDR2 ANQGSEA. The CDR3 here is CSGGTASYNEQFF. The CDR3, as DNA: TGCAGCGGCGGGACAGCCTCCTACAATGAGCAGTTCTTC.

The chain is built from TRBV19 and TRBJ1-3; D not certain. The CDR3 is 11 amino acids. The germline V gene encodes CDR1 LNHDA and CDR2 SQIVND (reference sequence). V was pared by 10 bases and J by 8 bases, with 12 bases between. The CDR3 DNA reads TGTGCCACGAGGAAGGTTGACACCATATATTTT. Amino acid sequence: CATRKVDTIYF.

Here the CDR3 DNA reads TGTGCCTGGAGTTCTTTAGGGGGCCGCTCCTACAATGAGCAGTTCTTC. Its translation is CAWSSLGGRSYNEQFF. The chain joins TRBV30 to TRBJ2-1, with TRBD1 matching 7 bases. This CDR3 has 16 residues. Unmatched junction bases numbered 7, after V lost 2 bases and J lost 0 bases. Looked up from germline, CDR1 is GTSNPN and CDR2 is SVGIG (reference sequence).

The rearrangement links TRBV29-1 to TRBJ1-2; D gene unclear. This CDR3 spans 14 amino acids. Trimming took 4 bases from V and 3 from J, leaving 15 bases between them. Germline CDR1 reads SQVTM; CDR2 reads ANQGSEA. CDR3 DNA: TGCAGCGTTGGTTCCCCAGGTCTCTACTATGGCTACACCTTC. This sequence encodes CSVGSPGLYYGYTF. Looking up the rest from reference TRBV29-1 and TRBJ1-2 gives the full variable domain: SAVISQKPSRDICQRGTSLTIQCQVDSQVTMMFWYRQQPGQSLTLIATANQGSEATYESGFVIDKFPISRPNLTFSTLTVSNMSPEDSSIYLCSVGSPGLYYGYTFGSGTRLTVV.

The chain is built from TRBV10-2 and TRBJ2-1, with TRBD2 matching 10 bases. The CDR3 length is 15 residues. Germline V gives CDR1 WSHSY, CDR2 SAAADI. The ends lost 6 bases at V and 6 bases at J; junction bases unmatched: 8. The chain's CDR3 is CASSPRLAGANEQFF. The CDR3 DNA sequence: TGCGCCAGCAGCCCCCGGCTAGCGGGAGCCAATGAGCAGTTCTTC.

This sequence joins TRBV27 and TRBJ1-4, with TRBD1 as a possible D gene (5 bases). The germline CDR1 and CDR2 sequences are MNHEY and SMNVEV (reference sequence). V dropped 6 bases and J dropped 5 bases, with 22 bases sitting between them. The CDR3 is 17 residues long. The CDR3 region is CASRPDSIFKWNEKLFF. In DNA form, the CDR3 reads TGTGCCAGCAGACCCGACAGTATATTCAAATGGAATGAAAAACTGTTTTTT.

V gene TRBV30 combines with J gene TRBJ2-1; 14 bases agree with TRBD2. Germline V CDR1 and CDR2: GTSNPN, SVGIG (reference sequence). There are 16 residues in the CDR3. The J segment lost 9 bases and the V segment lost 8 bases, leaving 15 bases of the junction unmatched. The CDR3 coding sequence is TGTGCCGGCGAAGCCGGGACTAGCGGGGGCAGGGGTGAGCAGTTCTTC. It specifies CAGEAGTSGGRGEQFF. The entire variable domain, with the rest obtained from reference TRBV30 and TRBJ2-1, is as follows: SQTIHQWPATLVQPVGSPLSLECTVEGTSNPNLYWYRQAAGRGLQLLFYSVGIGQISSEVPQNLSASRPQDRQFILSSKKLLLSDSGFYLCAGEAGTSGGRGEQFFGPGTRLTVL.

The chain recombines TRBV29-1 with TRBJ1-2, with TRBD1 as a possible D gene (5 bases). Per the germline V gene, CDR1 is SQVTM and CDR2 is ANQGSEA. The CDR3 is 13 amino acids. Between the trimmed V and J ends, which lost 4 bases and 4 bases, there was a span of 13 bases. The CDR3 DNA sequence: TGCAGCGTTGTAGATCAGGGCTCCTATGGCTACACCTTC. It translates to CSVVDQGSYGYTF. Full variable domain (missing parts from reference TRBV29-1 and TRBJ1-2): SAVISQKPSRDICQRGTSLTIQCQVDSQVTMMFWYRQQPGQSLTLIATANQGSEATYESGFVIDKFPISRPNLTFSTLTVSNMSPEDSSIYLCSVVDQGSYGYTFGSGTRLTVV.

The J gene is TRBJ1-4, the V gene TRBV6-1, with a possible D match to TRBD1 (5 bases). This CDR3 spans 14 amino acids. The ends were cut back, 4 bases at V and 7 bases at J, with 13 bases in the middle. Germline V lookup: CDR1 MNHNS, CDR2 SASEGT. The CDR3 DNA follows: TGTGCCAGCAGTGGGGCCCCGGGGGGTGAAAAACTGTTTTTT. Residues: CASSGAPGGEKLFF.

The CDR3 DNA reads as TGCGCCAGCAGCCAATTCATAGACTCACGAGAGACCCAGTACTTC. Its translation: CASSQFIDSRETQYF. The chain has TRBV4-1 and TRBJ2-5, with D hard to call. Trimming cost V 2 bases and J 4 bases, with 14 bases left between them. The CDR3 contains 15 residues. Per the germline V gene, CDR1 is MGHRA and CDR2 is YSYEKL.

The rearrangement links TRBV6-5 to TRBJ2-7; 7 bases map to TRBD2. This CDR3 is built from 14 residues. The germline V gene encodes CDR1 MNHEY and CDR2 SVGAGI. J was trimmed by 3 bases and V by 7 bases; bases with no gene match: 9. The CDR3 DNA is TGTGCCAGCAATGGGGGGGATTCGTACTACGAGCAGTACTTC. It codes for CASNGGDSYYEQYF.

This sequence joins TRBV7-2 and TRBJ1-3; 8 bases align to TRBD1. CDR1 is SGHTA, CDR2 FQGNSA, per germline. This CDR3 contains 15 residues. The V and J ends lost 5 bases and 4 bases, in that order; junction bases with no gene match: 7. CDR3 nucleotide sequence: TGTGCCAGCAGCCAACATCAGGGGGCGGGAAACACCATATATTTT. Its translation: CASSQHQGAGNTIYF. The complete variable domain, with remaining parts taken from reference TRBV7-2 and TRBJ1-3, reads GAGVSQSPSNKVTEKGKDVELRCDPISGHTALYWYRQSLGQGLEFLIYFQGNSAPDKSGLPSDRFSAERTGGSVSTLTIQRTQQEDSAVYLCASSQHQGAGNTIYFGEGSWLTVV.

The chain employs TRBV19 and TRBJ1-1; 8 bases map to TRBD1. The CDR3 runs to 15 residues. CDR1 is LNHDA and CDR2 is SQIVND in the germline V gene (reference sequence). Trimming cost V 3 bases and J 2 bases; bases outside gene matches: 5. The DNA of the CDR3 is TGTGCCAGTAGTATGGTGGACAGGGTAAACACTGAAGCTTTCTTT. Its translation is CASSMVDRVNTEAFF.